The T cell receptor (beta chain) described here comes from a study of cytomegalovirus exposure and HLA in healthy donors. V was trimmed by 11 bases and J by 3 bases, leaving 14 bases between them. The CDR3 has 13 residues. Germline assignment: CDR1 MRHNA and CDR2 SNTAGT. Donors likely had unrecorded immune exposures despite being nominally healthy when sampled. With 60 Vbeta and 13 Jbeta primers, the PCR was carried out. Data came from immunoSEQ multiplex PCR; TCRdb stores just in-frame clones and leaves some out. The sample carries some 150,000 clones, 68% recorded once. Sequenced material: PBMCs. V gene TRBV6-4 combines with J gene TRBJ1-3, with D possibly being TRBD1 (5 bases). The receptor comes from a man in his sixties in good health and CMV-seronegative. CDR3 in amino acids: CAPRGGVGNTIYF. The CDR3 DNA reads TGTGCCCCTCGGGGGGGAGTTGGAAACACCATATATTTT.